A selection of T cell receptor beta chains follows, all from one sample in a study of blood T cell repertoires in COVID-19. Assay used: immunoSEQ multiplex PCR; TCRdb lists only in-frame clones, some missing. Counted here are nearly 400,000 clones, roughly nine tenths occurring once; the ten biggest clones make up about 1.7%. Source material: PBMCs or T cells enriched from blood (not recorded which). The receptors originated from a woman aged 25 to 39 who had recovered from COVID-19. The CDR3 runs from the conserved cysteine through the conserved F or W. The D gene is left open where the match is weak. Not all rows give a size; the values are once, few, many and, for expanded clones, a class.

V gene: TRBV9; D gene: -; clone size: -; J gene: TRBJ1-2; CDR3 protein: CASTMNTGYGYTF; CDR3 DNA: TGTGCCAGCACTATGAATACGGGGTATGGCTACACCTTC
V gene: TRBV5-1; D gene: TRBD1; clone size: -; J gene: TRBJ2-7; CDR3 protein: CASSLAGQDHEQYF; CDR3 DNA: TGCGCCAGCAGCTTGGCCGGACAGGACCACGAGCAGTACTTC
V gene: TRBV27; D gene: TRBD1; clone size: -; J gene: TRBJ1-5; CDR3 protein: CASSLPGRTGDQPQHF; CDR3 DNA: TGTGCCAGCAGCCTGCCTGGAAGGACAGGGGATCAGCCCCAGCATTTT
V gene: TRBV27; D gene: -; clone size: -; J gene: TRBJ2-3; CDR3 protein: CASSPTGFEDTQYF; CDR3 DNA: TGTGCCAGCAGTCCCACGGGATTTGAAGATACGCAGTATTTT
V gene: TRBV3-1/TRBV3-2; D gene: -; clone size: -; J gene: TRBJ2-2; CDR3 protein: CASSPPPPQTGELFF; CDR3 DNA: TGTGCCAGCAGCCCGCCGCCTCCCCAGACCGGGGAGCTGTTTTTT
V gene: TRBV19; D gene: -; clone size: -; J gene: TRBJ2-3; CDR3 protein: CASTPQVSYSTDTQYF; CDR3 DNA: TGTGCCAGTACCCCCCAGGTCTCCTATAGCACAGATACGCAGTATTTT
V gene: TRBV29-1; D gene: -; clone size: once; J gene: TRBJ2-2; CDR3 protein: CSVEGRPNTGELFF; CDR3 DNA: TGCAGCGTTGAAGGCAGGCCGAACACCGGGGAGCTGTTTTTT
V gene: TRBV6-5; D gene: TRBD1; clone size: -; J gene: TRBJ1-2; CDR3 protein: CASTNTGTEGGYTF; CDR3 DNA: TGTGCCAGCACCAATACCGGGACAGAGGGAGGCTACACCTTC
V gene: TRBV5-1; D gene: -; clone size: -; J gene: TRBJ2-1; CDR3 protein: CASSLGQGGGEQFF; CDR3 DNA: TGCGCCAGCAGCTTAGGACAGGGCGGGGGTGAGCAGTTCTTC
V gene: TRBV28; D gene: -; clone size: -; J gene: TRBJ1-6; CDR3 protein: CASRGGAQGVNSPLHF; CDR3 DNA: TGTGCCAGCAGGGGGGGGGCGCAAGGAGTTAATTCACCCCTCCACTTT
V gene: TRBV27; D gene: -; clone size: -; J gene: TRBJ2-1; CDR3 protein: CASSFRYSSYNEQFF; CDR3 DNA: TGTGCCAGCAGTTTCCGGTACTCTAGTTACAATGAGCAGTTCTTC
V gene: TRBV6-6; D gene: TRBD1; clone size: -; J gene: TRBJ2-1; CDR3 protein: CASSYSRGTGDDEQFF; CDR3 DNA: TGTGCCAGCAGTTACTCGAGAGGGACAGGGGATGATGAGCAGTTCTTC
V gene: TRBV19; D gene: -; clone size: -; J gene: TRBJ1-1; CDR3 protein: CASSPIGGSRTEAFF; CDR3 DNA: TGTGCCAGTAGTCCAATCGGGGGGTCCAGGACTGAAGCTTTCTTT